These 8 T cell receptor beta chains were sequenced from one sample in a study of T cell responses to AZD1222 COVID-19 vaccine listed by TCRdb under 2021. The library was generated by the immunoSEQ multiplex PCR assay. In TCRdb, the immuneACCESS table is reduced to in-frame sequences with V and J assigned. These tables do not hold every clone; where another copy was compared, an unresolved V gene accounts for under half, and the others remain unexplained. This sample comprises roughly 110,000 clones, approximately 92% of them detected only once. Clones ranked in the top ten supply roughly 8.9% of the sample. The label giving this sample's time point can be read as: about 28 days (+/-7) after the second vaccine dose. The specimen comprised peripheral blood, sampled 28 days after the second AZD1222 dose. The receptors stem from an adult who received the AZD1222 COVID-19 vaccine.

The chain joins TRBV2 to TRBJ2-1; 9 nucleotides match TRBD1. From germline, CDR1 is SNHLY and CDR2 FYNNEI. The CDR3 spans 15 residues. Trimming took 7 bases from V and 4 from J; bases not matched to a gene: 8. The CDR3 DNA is TGTGCCAGCAACCCTGGGACAGGGCTATACAATGAGCAGTTCTTC. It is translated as CASNPGTGLYNEQFF.

CDR3 DNA sequence: TGTGCCAGCACCCATGGCAGGGGGCGAGAGACCCAGTACTTC. It specifies CASTHGRGRETQYF. This chain uses TRBV6-1 with TRBJ2-5, with 8 positions matching TRBD1. V dropped 7 bases and J dropped 4; count of bases not matched to a gene: 8. There are 14 residues in the CDR3. Germline V lookup: CDR1 MNHNS, CDR2 SASEGT.

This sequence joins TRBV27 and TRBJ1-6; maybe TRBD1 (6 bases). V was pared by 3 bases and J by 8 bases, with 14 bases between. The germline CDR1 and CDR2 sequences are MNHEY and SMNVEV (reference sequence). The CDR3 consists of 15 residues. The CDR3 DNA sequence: TGTGCCAGCAGTTTGTTGGGGGCGCGGGATTCACCCCTCCACTTT. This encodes CASSLLGARDSPLHF.

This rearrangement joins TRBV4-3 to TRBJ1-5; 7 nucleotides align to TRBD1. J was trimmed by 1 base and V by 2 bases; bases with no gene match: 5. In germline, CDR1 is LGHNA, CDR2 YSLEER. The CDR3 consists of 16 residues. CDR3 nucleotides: TGCGCCAGCAGCCAAAATACAGGGGCCAGCAATCAGCCCCAGCATTTT. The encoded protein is CASSQNTGASNQPQHF.

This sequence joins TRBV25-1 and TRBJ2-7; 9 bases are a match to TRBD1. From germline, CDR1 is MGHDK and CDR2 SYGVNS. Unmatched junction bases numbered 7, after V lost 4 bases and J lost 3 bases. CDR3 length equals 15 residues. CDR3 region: CASSGGEDRGYEQYF. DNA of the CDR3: TGTGCCAGCAGTGGGGGGGAGGACAGGGGCTACGAGCAGTACTTC.

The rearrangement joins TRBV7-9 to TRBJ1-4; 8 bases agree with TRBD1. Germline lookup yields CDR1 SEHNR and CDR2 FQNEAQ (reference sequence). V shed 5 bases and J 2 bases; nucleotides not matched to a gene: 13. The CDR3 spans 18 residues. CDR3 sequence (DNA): TGTGCCAGCAGCACCCCCGCAGGGGGCGGAAGGACTAATGAAAAACTGTTTTTT. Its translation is CASSTPAGGGRTNEKLFF.

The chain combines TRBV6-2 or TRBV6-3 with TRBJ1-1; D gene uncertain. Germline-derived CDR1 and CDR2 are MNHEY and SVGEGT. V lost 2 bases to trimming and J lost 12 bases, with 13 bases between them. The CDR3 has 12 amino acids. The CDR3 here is CASSYEKGATFF. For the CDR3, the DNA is TGTGCCAGCAGTTACGAAAAGGGCGCAACTTTCTTT.

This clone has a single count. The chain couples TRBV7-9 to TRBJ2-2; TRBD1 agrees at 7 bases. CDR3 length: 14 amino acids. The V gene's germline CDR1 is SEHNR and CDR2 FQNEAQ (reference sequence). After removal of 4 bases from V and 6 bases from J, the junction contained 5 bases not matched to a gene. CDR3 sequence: CASSYVGGSGELFF. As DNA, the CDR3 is TGTGCCAGCAGCTACGTAGGGGGCTCCGGGGAGCTGTTTTTT.